These 27 T cell receptor beta chains were sequenced from one sample in a study of blood T cell repertoires in COVID-19. TCRdb's copy holds only in-frame clones and misses some; the assay was immunoSEQ multiplex PCR. The sample contains roughly 340,000 clones, more than 70% of which appear only once. Sequenced input: peripheral blood. Receptors originate from a woman aged 30 to 39 with COVID-19, enrolled during active disease.

V and J are TRBV4-1 and TRBJ2-2, with D possibly TRBD1 on 5 matching bases. The CDR3 runs to 16 residues. Deletions cut 1 base from V and 3 bases from J, with 12 bases between. Germline loops: CDR1 MGHRA, CDR2 YSYEKL. CDR3 coding DNA: TGCGCCAGCAGCCAAGGTCAGGGCACCGACACCGGGGAGCTGTTTTTT. Translation: CASSQGQGTDTGELFF.

This chain joins TRBV4-3 and TRBJ2-2, with 12 bases aligning to TRBD2. CDR3 length: 15 residues. Germline V gives CDR1 LGHNA, CDR2 YSLEER. Trimming at V came to 3 bases and at J to 9 bases, leaving 5 bases not matched to a gene. The CDR3 loop reads CASSHVLAGGRELFF. CDR3 DNA sequence: TGCGCCAGCAGCCACGTACTAGCGGGAGGTCGGGAGCTGTTTTTT.

DNA of the CDR3: TGTGCCAGCAGCTCGCCGCGGGGTAGCGGGAGTCGGTACGAGCAGTACGTC. Its translation is CASSSPRGSGSRYEQYV. The V and J genes are TRBV7-8 and TRBJ2-7; 9 positions match TRBD2. The germline CDR1 and CDR2 sequences are SGHVS and FQNEAQ. V shed 4 bases, J shed 4 bases, and the junction held 14 bases outside the gene matches. The CDR3 covers 17 residues.

The CDR3 protein is CASSLNPNWGGVYNEQFF. The CDR3, as DNA: TGTGCCAGCAGCTTAAACCCCAACTGGGGGGGAGTCTACAATGAGCAGTTCTTC. The rearrangement links TRBV7-9 to TRBJ2-1, with 7 bases fitting TRBD2. Germline trimming cut 2 bases from V and 3 bases from J; bases unmatched to any gene: 13. CDR3 length: 18 residues. The germline V gene has CDR1 SEHNR and CDR2 FQNEAQ (reference sequence).

The chain joins TRBV11-3 to TRBJ1-6; 10 bases are a match to TRBD1. V dropped 0 bases and J dropped 9; count of bases not matched to a gene: 5. This CDR3 comprises 16 residues. From germline, CDR1 is SGHNT and CDR2 YENEEA. The CDR3 region is CASSLEGQGVCSPLHF. CDR3 sequence (DNA): TGTGCCAGCAGCTTAGAAGGACAGGGGGTATGTTCACCCCTCCACTTT.

For this clone: Other nucleotide sequences in the sample specify the same CDR3. J is TRBJ2-3 and V is TRBV5-1, with 9 bases fitting TRBD2. Germline-derived CDR1 and CDR2 are SGHRS and YFSETQ. V lost 4 bases to trimming and J lost 3 bases; unmatched junction nucleotides: 3. This CDR3 spans 14 amino acids. The CDR3 loop reads CASSPGLATDTQYF. The CDR3 DNA is TGCGCCAGCAGCCCTGGACTAGCGACAGATACGCAGTATTTT.

The chain links TRBV7-8 to TRBJ2-2; a weak D match, TRBD2 (6 bases). V was trimmed by 4 bases and J by 6 bases, leaving 15 bases between them. Germline CDR1 reads SGHVS; CDR2 reads FQNEAQ. The CDR3 is 15 residues long. The chain's CDR3 is CASSSGELSAGELFF. As DNA, the CDR3 is TGTGCCAGCAGCTCGGGAGAGTTGAGCGCCGGGGAGCTGTTTTTT.

The CDR3 DNA is TGCGCCAGCAGCCAACGGGACAGGGGACCCTACGAGCAGTACTTC. Its translation is CASSQRDRGPYEQYF. The chain recombines TRBV4-1 with TRBJ2-7; 10 bases fit TRBD1. V lost 2 bases, J lost 2 bases, and 3 bases stayed unmatched. Germline-derived CDR1 and CDR2 are MGHRA and YSYEKL. The CDR3 runs to 15 residues.

This rearrangement joins TRBV28 to TRBJ1-5; 7 nucleotides line up with TRBD1. From germline, CDR1 is MDHEN and CDR2 SYDVKM. J was trimmed by 9 bases and V by 5 bases; bases with no gene match: 10. The CDR3 consists of 14 residues. The CDR3 loop reads CASSGRGIGGPQHF. Here the CDR3 DNA reads TGTGCCAGCAGTGGCAGGGGGATTGGAGGGCCCCAGCATTTT.

This clone was seen a handful of times. The chain employs TRBV5-4 and TRBJ1-3; 9 bases are shared with TRBD1. Germline CDR1 SGHNT, CDR2 YYREEE (reference sequence). The CDR3 contains 15 residues. The V and J ends lost 4 bases and 7 bases, in that order; junction bases with no gene match: 9. The CDR3 DNA sequence: TGTGCCAGCAGCACTCAGACAGGGGGTAGGAACACCATATATTTT. Its protein is CASSTQTGGRNTIYF.

V is TRBV15 and J is TRBJ2-5; TRBD2 is a possible D gene (7 bases). The CDR3 contains 15 residues. Per the germline V gene, CDR1 is LNHNV and CDR2 is YYDKDF (reference sequence). V lost 3 bases to trimming and J lost 5 bases, with 16 bases between them. The CDR3 coding sequence is TGTGCCACCAGCAGGGGAGACGGGGGGCGTGAGACCCAGTACTTC. It encodes CATSRGDGGRETQYF.

V gene TRBV19 combines with J gene TRBJ1-2; 8 bases line up with TRBD1. The V gene's germline CDR1 is LNHDA and CDR2 SQIVND (reference sequence). This CDR3 region has 16 residues. The junction had 8 bases not matched to a gene; V was cut back by 4 bases and J by 1 base. CDR3 amino acids: CASSKRGDRLNYGYTF. CDR3 bases: TGTGCCAGTAGTAAAAGGGGGGACAGGCTTAACTATGGCTACACCTTC. The whole variable domain, remainder taken from reference TRBV19 and TRBJ1-2, is DGGITQSPKYLFRKEGQNVTLSCEQNLNHDAMYWYRQDPGQGLRLIYYSQIVNDFQKGDIAEGYSVSREKKESFPLTVTSAQKNPTAFYLCASSKRGDRLNYGYTFGSGTRLTVV.

The chain couples TRBV7-2 to TRBJ2-3; 9 nucleotides agree with TRBD1. Germline V gives CDR1 SGHTA, CDR2 FQGNSA. This CDR3 region has 19 residues. After removal of 5 bases from V and 0 bases from J, the junction contained 15 bases not matched to a gene. CDR3: CASSLQGAFTPPSTDTQYF. DNA for the CDR3: TGTGCCAGCAGCCTACAGGGGGCCTTTACCCCCCCCAGCACAGATACGCAGTATTTT.

The chain couples TRBV5-4 to TRBJ2-7; 10 positions match TRBD1. The germline V gene has CDR1 SGHNT and CDR2 YYREEE (reference sequence). The CDR3 is 17 residues long. Germline trimming cut 4 bases from V and 6 bases from J; bases unmatched to any gene: 16. The CDR3 DNA is TGTGCCAGCAGCCCGGCTCCTTCCGGGACAGGGGTTCCCGAGCAGTACTTC. Its translation is CASSPAPSGTGVPEQYF.

The V gene is TRBV2, the J gene TRBJ2-3, with 7 bases aligning to TRBD2. This CDR3 has 14 amino acids. The J segment lost 5 bases and the V segment lost 6 bases, leaving 8 bases of the junction unmatched. The germline V gene has CDR1 SNHLY and CDR2 FYNNEI. CDR3 in amino acids: CASSVGRELDTQYF. The CDR3 bases are TGTGCCAGCAGCGTAGGGCGGGAGTTAGATACGCAGTATTTT.

The rearrangement links TRBV19 to TRBJ2-7; D unresolved. Germline lookup yields CDR1 LNHDA and CDR2 SQIVND (reference sequence). The V gene lost 4 bases and the J gene lost 3 bases, with 16 bases spanning the gap. The CDR3 contains 15 residues. CDR3 sequence: CASSTRSQEIYEQYF. In DNA form, the CDR3 reads TGTGCCAGTAGTACGAGAAGTCAGGAAATCTACGAGCAGTACTTC.

The chain is built from TRBV11-2 and TRBJ2-2; D is undetermined. Germline V gene sequence: CDR1 SGHAT, CDR2 FQNNGV. The germline V and J ends were trimmed by 1 base and 4 bases, with 13 bases remaining between them. The CDR3 sequence is 16 residues long. In DNA, the CDR3 is TGTGCCAGCAGCTTAGTACCCTCTTCTAGCACCGGGGAGCTGTTTTTT. Its protein is CASSLVPSSSTGELFF.

The chain recombines TRBV7-2 with TRBJ2-4; no clear D. This CDR3 has 13 residues. From germline, CDR1 is SGHTA and CDR2 FQGNSA. Trimming shortened V by 5 bases and J by 5 bases, and 10 bases separated the two germline ends. The CDR3 coding sequence is TGTGCCAGCAGCACAGTCCGAGAAAACATTCAGTACTTC. Protein sequence: CASSTVRENIQYF.

The chain recombines TRBV7-2 with TRBJ2-3; 13 nucleotides agree with TRBD2. V trimming: 5 bases; J trimming: 5 bases; junction bases outside the gene matches: 7. The germline V gene encodes CDR1 SGHTA and CDR2 FQGNSA. The CDR3 is 16 residues long. The CDR3 coding sequence is TGTGCCAGCAGCCGTACTAGCGGGAGGGCGGGAGATACGCAGTATTTT. Its translation is CASSRTSGRAGDTQYF.

The chain is built from TRBV18 and TRBJ1-1, with 7 bases aligning to TRBD1. With 4 bases clipped from V and 8 bases from J, the junction kept 10 bases outside the gene matches. The CDR3 length is 14 residues. Germline assignment: CDR1 KGHSH and CDR2 LQKENI. The CDR3 DNA is TGTGCCAGCTCACAAACCCAACAGGGGTCAGAAGCTTTCTTT. Its translation: CASSQTQQGSEAFF.

This rearrangement joins TRBV19 to TRBJ2-1; TRBD2 matches at 7 bases. CDR1 and CDR2 (germline): LNHDA, SQIVND (reference sequence). The V segment lost 6 bases and the J segment 8 bases; nucleotides outside the gene matches: 10. The CDR3 consists of 14 residues. The DNA for the CDR3 is TGTGCCAGTAGGGGACTAAGGGAAGTCGATGAGCAGTTCTTC. This translates into CASRGLREVDEQFF. The entire variable domain, with the rest obtained from reference TRBV19 and TRBJ2-1, is as follows: DGGITQSPKYLFRKEGQNVTLSCEQNLNHDAMYWYRQDPGQGLRLIYYSQIVNDFQKGDIAEGYSVSREKKESFPLTVTSAQKNPTAFYLCASRGLREVDEQFFGPGTRLTVL.

This rearrangement joins TRBV24-1 to TRBJ2-2; the D gene is possibly TRBD2 (7 bases). Trimming took off 0 bases at V and 3 bases at J, with 10 bases between the two ends. There are 16 residues in the CDR3. CDR1 is KGHDR and CDR2 is SFDVKD in the germline V gene. The CDR3 DNA reads as TGTGCCACCAGTGATTTGACGGGGGGCGACACCGGGGAGCTGTTTTTT. The encoded protein is CATSDLTGGDTGELFF.

The rearrangement joins TRBV7-8 to TRBJ2-7; D is undetermined. CDR1 and CDR2 (germline): SGHVS, FQNEAQ. The V gene lost 3 bases and the J gene lost 6 bases, with 12 bases spanning the gap. CDR3 size: 13 residues. DNA of the CDR3: TGTGCCAGCAGCTTCGGTTCAGGTGGCGAGCAGTACGTC. Its translation: CASSFGSGGEQYV.

The count of this clone is one. The rearrangement links TRBV6-2 or TRBV6-3 to TRBJ1-1; 12 nucleotides line up with TRBD1. CDR3 size: 15 residues. Losses at the gene ends were 2 bases for V and 2 bases for J; bases not matched to a gene: 0. Germline V gene lookup returns CDR1 MNHEY and CDR2 SVGEGT. The CDR3 bases are TGTGCCAGCAGTTACGGGACAGGGGGCAACACTGAAGCTTTCTTT. Its translation: CASSYGTGGNTEAFF.

J is TRBJ2-5 and V is TRBV9; 11 nucleotides line up with TRBD1. This CDR3 spans 18 amino acids. Unmatched junction bases numbered 12, after V lost 4 bases and J lost 1 base. Germline V gives CDR1 SGDLS, CDR2 YYNGEE. In DNA, the CDR3 is TGTGCCAGCAGCCCCCGGGACAGGGGGGTCTTGATCCAAGAGACCCAGTACTTC. Translation gives CASSPRDRGVLIQETQYF.

The V call is TRBV19, the J call TRBJ1-1; D perhaps matches TRBD1 (5 bases). V lost 4 bases and J lost 10, with 19 bases in between. Germline V gene sequence: CDR1 LNHDA, CDR2 SQIVND (reference sequence). The CDR3 loop spans 14 amino acids. The CDR3 here is CASSSPPGGAGAFF. The CDR3 DNA reads TGTGCCAGTAGTAGTCCTCCGGGAGGGGCGGGAGCTTTCTTT.

This chain links TRBV27 with TRBJ1-1; D not resolved. Deletions cut 7 bases from V and 2 bases from J, with 5 bases between. CDR1 and CDR2 (germline): MNHEY, SMNVEV (reference sequence). The CDR3 spans 11 residues. DNA of the CDR3: TGTGCCAGCACAGATAACACTGAAGCTTTCTTT. Residues: CASTDNTEAFF.